These T cell receptor beta chains were read from a single sample in a study of CD8+ T cells in alopecia areata. The protocol was immunoSEQ multiplex PCR, while the TCRdb copy is restricted to in-frame clones and leaves out a portion. The table lists 90,000 to 100,000 clones, roughly two fifths of them singletons, with approximately 1.2% in the top ten. The source material was CD4+ T cells sorted from blood. The receptors were gathered from a human donor with alopecia areata. The CDR3 runs from the conserved cysteine through the conserved F or W. Each record gives: J gene, clone size, D gene, V gene, CDR3 protein, CDR3 DNA. The D gene is left open where the match is weak. The size of a clone is reported for some rows only, either as once, few or many, or as a class for expanded clones.

TRBJ1-5 | NA | NA | TRBV30 | CAWRGQSNQPQHF | TGTGCCTGGAGGGGACAAAGCAATCAGCCCCAGCATTTT
TRBJ2-7 | once | NA | TRBV2 | CASSEALFEQYF | TGTGCCAGCAGTGAAGCCCTGTTCGAGCAGTACTTC
TRBJ1-1 | NA | NA | TRBV7-2 | CASSLIAMNTEAFF | TGTGCCAGCAGCTTAATTGCAATGAACACTGAAGCTTTCTTT
TRBJ2-2 | NA | TRBD1 | TRBV27 | CASSSPSYRGTGELFF | TGTGCCAGCAGTTCACCTAGCTACAGGGGCACCGGGGAGCTGTTTTTT
TRBJ2-7 | NA | NA | TRBV5-1 | CASSPGWGLTYEQYF | TGCGCCAGCAGCCCCGGTTGGGGGTTAACCTACGAGCAGTACTTC
TRBJ2-6 | NA | NA | TRBV7-3 | CASSTGLPGANVLTF | TGTGCCAGCAGCACAGGGTTGCCTGGGGCCAACGTCCTGACTTTC
TRBJ2-1 | NA | NA | TRBV29-1 | CSVGVGDGQFF | TGCAGCGTTGGAGTAGGGGACGGGCAGTTCTTC
TRBJ2-3 | NA | TRBD2 | TRBV6-5 | CASSYGLAGNTDTQYF | TGTGCCAGCAGTTACGGGCTAGCGGGGAACACAGATACGCAGTATTTT
TRBJ2-7 | NA | NA | TRBV7-2 | CASSLVVNLGEQYF | TGTGCCAGCAGCTTAGTGGTCAACCTGGGCGAGCAGTACTTC
TRBJ2-5 | NA | NA | TRBV4-1 | CASSRQDQETQYF | TGCGCCAGCAGCCGACAGGACCAAGAGACCCAGTACTTC
TRBJ1-5 | few | NA | TRBV29-1 | CSVEQGNNQPQHF | TGCAGCGTTGAACAGGGAAACAATCAGCCCCAGCATTTT
TRBJ1-5 | NA | NA | TRBV6-1 | CASSEAGVEHF | TGTGCCAGCAGTGAAGCAGGGGTTGAGCATTTT
TRBJ1-5 | few | NA | TRBV27 | CASSLRENQPQHF | TGTGCCAGCAGTTTAAGGGAGAATCAGCCCCAGCATTTT